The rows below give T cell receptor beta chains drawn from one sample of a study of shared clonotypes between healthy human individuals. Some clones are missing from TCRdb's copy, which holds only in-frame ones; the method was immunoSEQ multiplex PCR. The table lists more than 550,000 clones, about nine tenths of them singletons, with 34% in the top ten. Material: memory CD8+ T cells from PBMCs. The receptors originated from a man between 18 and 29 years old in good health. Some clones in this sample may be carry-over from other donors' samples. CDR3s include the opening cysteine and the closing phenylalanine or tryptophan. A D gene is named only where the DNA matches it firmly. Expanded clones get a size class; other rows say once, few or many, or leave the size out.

cdr3_aa: CASSTRDATNEKLFF
cdr3_nt: TGTGCCAGTAGTACCAGGGACGCAACTAATGAAAAACTGTTTTTT
clone_size: NA
d_call: NA
j_call: TRBJ1-4
v_call: TRBV19

cdr3_aa: CASSVSYEQYF
cdr3_nt: TGTGCCAGCAGCGTCTCCTACGAGCAGTACTTC
clone_size: NA
d_call: NA
j_call: TRBJ2-7
v_call: TRBV5-4

cdr3_aa: CASSLSSYNEQFF
cdr3_nt: TGTGCCAGCAGTCTCAGTTCATACAATGAGCAGTTCTTC
clone_size: NA
d_call: NA
j_call: TRBJ2-1
v_call: TRBV27

cdr3_aa: CASSLDIRTSEYNEQFF
cdr3_nt: TGTGCCAGCAGCTTAGATATCCGGACTAGCGAGTACAATGAGCAGTTCTTC
clone_size: NA
d_call: TRBD2
j_call: TRBJ2-1
v_call: TRBV11-2

cdr3_aa: CASSWVNEQFF
cdr3_nt: TGTGCCAGCAGTTGGGTCAATGAGCAGTTCTTC
clone_size: NA
d_call: NA
j_call: TRBJ2-1
v_call: TRBV27

cdr3_aa: CASSHDLVTGATEAFF
cdr3_nt: TGCGCCAGCAGCCATGACCTAGTGACAGGGGCCACTGAAGCTTTCTTT
clone_size: few
d_call: TRBD1
j_call: TRBJ1-1
v_call: TRBV4-1

cdr3_aa: CASSSGQGNPPQPQHF
cdr3_nt: TGTGCCAGCAGTTCGGGACAGGGGAACCCCCCTCAGCCCCAGCATTTT
clone_size: NA
d_call: TRBD1
j_call: TRBJ1-5
v_call: TRBV6-5

cdr3_aa: CASSVAVVSRNSGANVLTF
cdr3_nt: TGTGCCAGCAGCGTAGCTGTTGTCAGCAGGAACTCTGGGGCCAACGTCCTGACTTTC
clone_size: NA
d_call: NA
j_call: TRBJ2-6
v_call: TRBV9

cdr3_aa: CASSRRTSGSLVYEQYF
cdr3_nt: TGTGCCAGCAGCCGGCGGACTAGCGGGAGTCTGGTCTACGAGCAGTACTTC
clone_size: NA
d_call: TRBD2
j_call: TRBJ2-7
v_call: TRBV5-6

cdr3_aa: CASSVPGRTDTQYF
cdr3_nt: TGCGCCAGCAGTGTCCCCGGACGGACAGATACGCAGTATTTT
clone_size: NA
d_call: NA
j_call: TRBJ2-3
v_call: TRBV10-2

cdr3_aa: CASSLRGYNEQFF
cdr3_nt: TGTGCCAGCAGTTTACGGGGATACAATGAGCAGTTCTTC
clone_size: once
d_call: NA
j_call: TRBJ2-1
v_call: TRBV28

cdr3_aa: CASSGSRDRDRPLHF
cdr3_nt: TGTGCCAGCAGCGGATCCCGGGACAGAGATAGACCCCTCCACTTT
clone_size: NA
d_call: TRBD1
j_call: TRBJ1-6
v_call: TRBV7-2

cdr3_aa: CASSPLAETEAFF
cdr3_nt: TGTGCCAGCAGTCCTCTCGCAGAGACTGAAGCTTTCTTT
clone_size: NA
d_call: NA
j_call: TRBJ1-1
v_call: TRBV28

cdr3_aa: CASSLANRNTGELFF
cdr3_nt: TGTGCCAGCAGCTTAGCAAACAGGAACACCGGGGAGCTGTTTTTT
clone_size: NA
d_call: NA
j_call: TRBJ2-2
v_call: TRBV7-9

cdr3_aa: CACPRVGSSPLHF
cdr3_nt: TGTGCCTGCCCCCGGGTAGGCTCTTCACCCCTCCACTTT
clone_size: NA
d_call: NA
j_call: TRBJ1-6
v_call: TRBV30

cdr3_aa: CASSDVGNTQYF
cdr3_nt: TGTGCCAGCAGTGATGTGGGAAATACGCAGTATTTT
clone_size: once
d_call: NA
j_call: TRBJ2-3
v_call: TRBV6-1

cdr3_aa: CASSRTSVTGQFF
cdr3_nt: TGCGCCAGCAGCCGGACTAGCGTCACAGGGCAGTTCTTC
clone_size: NA
d_call: TRBD2
j_call: TRBJ2-1
v_call: TRBV4-3

cdr3_aa: CASSLLAGDHVGTDTQYF
cdr3_nt: TGCGCCAGCAGCTTACTAGCGGGAGACCACGTGGGCACAGATACGCAGTATTTT
clone_size: NA
d_call: TRBD2
j_call: TRBJ2-3
v_call: TRBV5-1

cdr3_aa: CASSQDLGLRYNEQFF
cdr3_nt: TGCGCCAGCAGCCAAGACTTAGGACTTCGCTACAATGAGCAGTTCTTC
clone_size: NA
d_call: NA
j_call: TRBJ2-1
v_call: TRBV4-3

cdr3_aa: CASRPPGGNTIYF
cdr3_nt: TGTGCCAGCAGACCCCCGGGTGGAAACACCATATATTTT
clone_size: NA
d_call: NA
j_call: TRBJ1-3
v_call: TRBV5-4

cdr3_aa: CAISDRGQGSYEQYF
cdr3_nt: TGTGCCATCAGTGATCGGGGACAGGGGTCATACGAGCAGTACTTC
clone_size: NA
d_call: TRBD1
j_call: TRBJ2-7
v_call: TRBV10-3

cdr3_aa: CASSPTLGYQETQYF
cdr3_nt: TGTGCCAGCAGCCCTACTCTTGGGTACCAAGAGACCCAGTACTTC
clone_size: NA
d_call: NA
j_call: TRBJ2-5
v_call: TRBV7-6

cdr3_aa: CASSFGLAGYTDTQYF
cdr3_nt: TGTGCCAGCAGCTTCGGACTAGCGGGGTACACAGATACGCAGTATTTT
clone_size: NA
d_call: TRBD2
j_call: TRBJ2-3
v_call: TRBV5-8

cdr3_aa: CASSDPGALPFYEQYF
cdr3_nt: TGCGCCAGCAGTGACCCAGGAGCCCTACCCTTCTACGAGCAGTACTTC
clone_size: NA
d_call: NA
j_call: TRBJ2-7
v_call: TRBV10-2